This TCR beta chain was documented in a study of shared clonotypes between healthy human individuals (dated by TCRdb to the early 2020s). Some background on the complete study: Two women and a few men aged 18 to 49 years were included in the cohort. Per donor, three plates each were used for CD4 naive and CD4 memory, two for CD8 naive, and one for CD8 memory. The study deeply sequenced blood TCR repertoires of about five healthy adults to estimate repertoire size and the extent of clonotype sharing between individuals. To increase sequencing depth and limit assay-specific biases, TCR repertoire library preparation and sequencing were carried out by different laboratories using diverse techniques. Each donor's leukapheresis produced roughly between about 0.8 and 8.9 billion PBMCs. Broad study findings and their caveats: Because the study included a small number of donors, the genetic and exposure-history diversity represented was limited. Across a handful of donors, around 5% of naive CD4, over 3% of naive CD8, 2% to 2.5% of memory CD4, and over 0.35% of memory CD8 clonotypes were shared. Pairwise subsampling indicated that sequencing depth was expected to affect the degree of clonotype sharing among donors. Incomplete sequencing was indicated by rarefaction of sorted-subset datasets, despite the large sequencing depth. Sampling was restricted to blood, and TCR repertoires in tissues likely differ from the TCR repertoires found in blood. Estimated clonotype richness was generally larger for naive than for memory subsets. Clonotypes shared by all four sorted-subset donors showed higher generation probabilities than non-shared clonotypes.

The germline V gene (reference sequence) yields LNHDA for CDR1 and SQIVND for CDR2. The CDR3 has 14 amino acids, counting the end cysteine and phenylalanine. The only DNA kept is the CDR3, 42 bases in frame from the first base. V lost 10 bases and J lost 4 bases, and the count of bases not matched to a germline gene is 12. Comments on this clone: This receptor's antigen is unknown. No quality values exist for individual bases; no much larger clone is one base distant.

Healthy HIV-negative adults with no recently reported acute infections or vaccinations were included as donors. Only Caucasian adults living in Nashville, Tennessee, USA were represented among the donors. CD4+ T cells were enriched through magnetic negative selection, after which naive cells were positively selected on CD45RA and the remaining negative fraction served as the memory subset. Blood was obtained by leukapheresis, after which PBMCs were separated by Ficoll-Histopaque density gradient centrifugation and cryopreserved in liquid nitrogen vapor phase. Analytical flow cytometry was used to check the purity and quantity of each magnetically sorted T cell population. Each sorted fraction had its genomic DNA isolated and then quantified by UV absorbance on a Nanodrop 2000c. Using the deep immunoSEQ assay, multiplex PCR amplified TCR CDR3 regions from genomic DNA. Extracted genomic DNA from each cell subset was distributed evenly across all wells of several immunoSEQ 96-well plates, and each plate was treated as a replicate. For sorted subsets, about 200 ng genomic DNA, equal to tens of thousands of T cell genomes, was loaded into each replicate PCR. Purified libraries were quantified with a Qubit 3.0 fluorometer, sized on a Bioanalyzer 2100, and re-quantified with the KAPA Library Quantification kit. Every immunoSEQ 96-well plate was sequenced on a separate single-read 150-cycle Illumina NextSeq 550 flow cell. The study's processing was this. Because the immunoSEQ output held only junctional sequences and lacked quality scores, the filtering could not match the filtering applied to full-length reads. Sequences were annotated with PyIR, a Python wrapper for IgBLAST v1.9, and V/J genes and CDR3 were assigned using IMGT germline references. Reads were removed for weak V/J assignments (E-value above 1e-6), missing CDR3, stop codons, out-of-frame junctions, or ambiguous translated residues. V3J clonotypes were defined as sequences sharing an identical inferred V gene, J gene, and CDR3 amino acid sequence. To compute the percentage overlap between repertoires, the number of shared unique clonotypes was divided by the size of the smaller repertoire. Richness of each repertoire was evaluated using RTK rarefaction, the Chao1 estimator, and Recon v2.1 estimates of unobserved clonotypes. Generation probabilities for all TCRbeta clonotypes obtained by the gDNA method from four donors were computed using OLGA. TCRdb re-hosts the immuneACCESS table, in-frame sequences only. Its copies lack some clones; in the studies checked, an unresolved V gene accounts for under half of them, and the cause for the rest is not known. From that table come the V and J calls and clone size; the DNA was used to work out D and trimming. The table for this sample lists more than 2 million clones; approximately 95% of them were counted only once. More than 0.1% of the sample comes from the top ten.

The V and J genes are TRBV19 and TRBJ2-5; TRBD2 matches 7 bases in the middle. Input material: naive CD4+ T cells sorted from blood. The sample's cell subset or site label, decoded: CD45RA+ positively selected. The source of this sequence is a young man in good health. In nucleotides, the sequence is TGTGCCACCCGAACACGGGGGGTAGGAGAGACCCAGTACTTC. The translation is CATRTRGVGETQYF.